This TCR beta chain stems from a study of CD8+ T cells in alopecia areata. Background on the study: Severity in treated patients was scored by percentage of scalp area affected.

Findings and caveats of the study: The presence of one nonresponder keeps the tie between baseline CD8+ expansion and response uncertain. Tofacitinib significantly decreased scalp clonality and expanded CD8+ clones among top 100.

Trimming left V 6 bases short and J 6 bases short, with 11 bases between. The CDR3 contains 12 residues. Germline CDR1 is LGHNA and CDR2 is YNFKEQ. RNA extraction and reverse transcription yielded cDNA as sequencing template. Some clones are missing from TCRdb's copy, which holds only in-frame ones; the method was immunoSEQ multiplex PCR. Among around 290,000 clones listed, 58% were seen once. This clone appeared a few times. Its antigen is unidentified. The treatment is: oral pan-JAK inhibitor, 5-10 mg twice daily. T lymphocytes (CD4+ and CD8+) were sorted from PBMCs. The sample in question was CD4+ T cells sorted from blood, obtained at week 24, from a patient treated with tofacitinib. The origin of this receptor is a human donor with alopecia areata. The V and J genes are TRBV4-2 and TRBJ1-1; the D is unclear. The chain's CDR3 is CASRFPGSEAFF. As DNA, the CDR3 is TGTGCCAGCAGATTCCCGGGATCTGAAGCTTTCTTT.